A single sample is the source of the 30 T cell receptor beta chains below, sequenced in a study of metastatic and nonmetastatic thyroid tumors. Using MiXCR, TCRdb re-called clones from the PCR reads. The sample has 15,000 to 20,000 clones; 32% are singletons. No treatment had been given to any patient before thyroid surgery. The source material was adjacent normal tissue. The receptors derive from a female donor with papillary thyroid cancer or a benign thyroid nodule (not recorded which). Some clones in this sample may be carry-over from other donors' samples.

The sample holds a few counts of this clone. The chain employs TRBV6-1 and TRBJ1-2, with D possibly matching TRBD1 (5 bases). Deletions cut 7 bases from V and 4 bases from J, with 16 bases between. CDR3 length: 14 amino acids. Per the germline V gene, CDR1 is MNHNS and CDR2 is SASEGT. The CDR3 bases are TGTGCCAGCACCGAGTGGGGGTTGAGCTATGGCTACACCTTC. It codes for CASTEWGLSYGYTF.

V gene TRBV12-3 or TRBV12-4 combines with J gene TRBJ1-5, with 10 bases lining up with TRBD1. CDR3 length: 15 residues. Trimming cost V 6 bases and J 10 bases; bases outside gene matches: 12. CDR3 residues: CASSWTGGNNNPQHF. CDR3 DNA sequence: TGTGCCAGCAGCTGGACAGGGGGTAACAATAATCCCCAGCATTTT.

Here the CDR3 DNA reads TGTGCCAGCAGCTCCGGAGACGGGAGGGGCAGCACAGATACGCAGTATTTT. Its translation is CASSSGDGRGSTDTQYF. The chain couples TRBV11-2 to TRBJ2-3; 8 positions match TRBD2. CDR3 size: 17 residues. With 4 bases clipped from V and 0 bases from J, the junction kept 9 bases outside the gene matches. Germline V gene sequence: CDR1 SGHAT, CDR2 FQNNGV.

This clone was recorded at least ten times. The rearrangement joins TRBV7-3 to TRBJ1-5; no reliable D call. The CDR3 spans 17 residues. V lost 5 bases and J lost 2, with 19 bases in between. The germline gives CDR1 SGHTA, CDR2 FQGTGA. CDR3 protein: CASSQRHVEKGNQPQHF. For the CDR3, the DNA is TGTGCCAGCAGCCAACGGCATGTAGAGAAGGGCAATCAGCCCCAGCATTTT. The variable domain in full, completed from reference TRBV7-3 and TRBJ1-5, reads GAGVSQTPSNKVTEKGKYVELRCDPISGHTALYWYRQSLGQGPEFLIYFQGTGAADDSGLPNDRFFAVRPEGSVSTLKIQRTERGDSAVYLCASSQRHVEKGNQPQHFGDGTRLSIL.

This clone qualifies as medium-sized (0.01 to 0.1%). The rearrangement links TRBV10-3 to TRBJ1-2, with a possible D match to TRBD1 (6 bases). Germline assignment: CDR1 ENHRY and CDR2 SYGVKD. With 2 bases removed from V and 2 bases from J, the gap between germline ends came to 9 bases. CDR3 size: 14 residues. CDR3 loop: CAISEAGENYGYTF. CDR3 nucleotide sequence: TGTGCCATCAGTGAGGCAGGGGAAAACTATGGCTACACCTTC.

The chain couples TRBV7-3 to TRBJ2-7; tentative D call: TRBD1 (6 bases). Germline assignment: CDR1 SGHTA and CDR2 FQGTGA. The CDR3 contains 13 residues. V was trimmed by 6 bases and J by 0 bases, leaving 9 bases between them. The CDR3 coding sequence is TGTGCCAGCAGTCGGGACAACTCCTACGAGCAGTACTTC. Protein sequence: CASSRDNSYEQYF.

This clone was found once. This rearrangement joins TRBV30 to TRBJ2-7; 9 bases map to TRBD1. V lost 2 bases and J lost 2; bases outside the gene matches: 4. Germline-derived CDR1 and CDR2 are GTSNPN and SVGIG (reference sequence). The CDR3 has 14 residues. The CDR3 protein is CAWSRTGGPYEQYF. The CDR3 DNA is TGTGCCTGGAGTAGAACAGGGGGCCCCTACGAGCAGTACTTC.

J is TRBJ2-7 and V is TRBV2; D call uncertain. CDR1 is SNHLY and CDR2 is FYNNEI in the germline V gene. V lost 1 base and J lost 3, with 13 bases in between. The CDR3 extends over 15 amino acids. The CDR3 protein is CASSEDRLTYYEQYF. The CDR3 DNA is TGTGCCAGCAGTGAAGACCGCCTAACCTACTACGAGCAGTACTTC.

The V and J genes are TRBV20-1 and TRBJ1-3, with TRBD1 matching 9 bases. Germline V gene sequence: CDR1 DFQATT, CDR2 SNEGSKA (reference sequence). J was trimmed by 3 bases and V by 6 bases; bases with no gene match: 6. CDR3 length equals 14 residues. The DNA of the CDR3 is TGCAGTGCGAGGGACAGGGAAGGTGGAAACACCATATATTTT. Amino acids: CSARDREGGNTIYF.

Only a few counts were recorded for this clone. This CDR3 reads CASSLGQGFRSPLHF. In DNA, the CDR3 is TGTGCCAGCAGTTTGGGACAGGGTTTTCGATCACCCCTCCACTTT. This chain connects TRBV6-1 to TRBJ1-6; 9 nucleotides agree with TRBD1. Trimming cost V 5 bases and J 10 bases; bases outside gene matches: 9. The CDR3 spans 15 residues. Germline assignment: CDR1 MNHNS and CDR2 SASEGT.

The sample holds many counts of this clone. The chain carries TRBV5-1 and TRBJ2-1; the match to TRBD2 covers 14 bases. This CDR3 has 15 amino acids. V was clipped by 5 bases and J by 7 bases; unmatched bases: 5. Per the germline V gene, CDR1 is SGHRS and CDR2 is YFSETQ. This CDR3 reads CASRSTSGGVNEQFF. DNA of the CDR3: TGCGCCAGCAGATCGACTAGCGGGGGGGTTAATGAGCAGTTCTTC.

The gene calls are TRBV5-1 and TRBJ2-3, with 8 nucleotides matching TRBD2. The CDR3 is made up of 17 amino acids. Germline V lookup: CDR1 SGHRS, CDR2 YFSETQ. Trimming removed 0 bases from V and 6 bases from J; junction bases left unmatched: 12. CDR3 residues: CASSLEVAGTWGDTQYF. CDR3 DNA sequence: TGCGCCAGCAGCTTGGAGGTAGCGGGGACTTGGGGTGATACGCAGTATTTT.

This chain links TRBV6-2 or TRBV6-3 with TRBJ2-1, with 7 bases matching TRBD2. This CDR3 spans 14 amino acids. CDR1 MNHEY and CDR2 SVGEGT come from the germline V gene. J gave up 4 bases and V 6 bases, and 6 bases lay outside the gene matches. The CDR3 DNA reads as TGTGCCAGCAGCCTCGCGGGAGAGTACAATGAGCAGTTCTTC. Translating gives CASSLAGEYNEQFF.

This clone turned up a few times. The chain uses TRBV27 and TRBJ1-1; TRBD1 matches 10 bases. This CDR3 is built from 15 residues. Germline V gene lookup returns CDR1 MNHEY and CDR2 SMNVEV (reference sequence). Trimming removed 5 bases from V and 3 bases from J; junction bases left unmatched: 6. CDR3: CASSPRTGGDTEAFF. The DNA for the CDR3 is TGTGCCAGCAGTCCAAGGACAGGGGGAGACACTGAAGCTTTCTTT.

This clone was found once. The CDR3 nucleotides read TGTGCCAGCAGCCAGCCGGACGGGGCAACTAATGAAAAACTGTTTTTT. This sequence encodes CASSQPDGATNEKLFF. The chain is built from TRBV7-8 and TRBJ1-4; D gene uncertain. The germline gives CDR1 SGHVS, CDR2 FQNEAQ. The ends were cut back, 5 bases at V and 0 bases at J, with 13 bases in the middle. CDR3 length: 16 residues.

A single count supports this clone. The junction differs from germline at one of its ends, possibly a read error. CDR3 amino acids: CGSSPTGSSYEQYF. The CDR3 coding sequence is TGTGGCAGTAGCCCTACAGGGTCCTCCTACGAGCAGTACTTC. This chain uses TRBV19 with TRBJ2-7, with D maybe TRBD1 (6 bases). The germline gives CDR1 LNHDA, CDR2 SQIVND (reference sequence). This CDR3 has 14 residues.

This clone is medium-sized in the sample. CDR3 DNA sequence: TGTGCCAGCAGTTTGATGGGGGCGGATAATTCACCCCTCCACTTT. The encoded protein is CASSLMGADNSPLHF. V usage is TRBV12-3 or TRBV12-4 and J usage is TRBJ1-6, with D possibly being TRBD1 (6 bases). The CDR3 loop spans 15 amino acids. V lost 3 bases, J lost 5 bases, and 11 bases lay in between.

The gene calls are TRBV7-2 and TRBJ1-2, with D hard to call. Germline loops: CDR1 SGHTA, CDR2 FQGNSA. Trimming removed 1 base at V and 3 bases at J, with 9 bases between. The length of the CDR3 is 14 residues. CDR3 sequence reads: CASSLVATDYGYTF. CDR3 bases: TGTGCCAGCAGCTTAGTGGCGACGGACTATGGCTACACCTTC.

In this sample, this clone turned up a few times. Compared with germline, one end of the junction differs, possibly owing to a read error. The gene calls are TRBV27 and TRBJ2-7; the D is unclear. The CDR3 sequence is 14 residues long. Germline values: CDR1 MNHEY, CDR2 SMNVEV (reference sequence). DNA of the CDR3: TGTGCCAGCAGTTTCCTCTCGAATCTCTACCCGGAGAGCTTC. This translates into CASSFLSNLYPESF.

The V call is TRBV30, the J call TRBJ1-6; no definite D call. V was cut by 0 bases and J by 7 bases, with 10 bases left in between. CDR1 and CDR2 (germline): GTSNPN, SVGIG (reference sequence). The CDR3 is 14 amino acids. The CDR3 DNA follows: TGTGCCTGGAGTGTTAGTGATCGGAATTCACCCCTCCACTTT. Translating it yields CAWSVSDRNSPLHF.

V gene TRBV11-2 combines with J gene TRBJ2-1, with 9 nucleotides matching TRBD2. This CDR3 comprises 13 residues. The germline V gene has CDR1 SGHAT and CDR2 FQNNGV. Germline trimming cut 5 bases from V and 9 bases from J; bases unmatched to any gene: 5. CDR3 amino acids: CASSLAGRGEQFF. The CDR3 DNA sequence: TGTGCCAGCAGCCTAGCGGGAAGGGGTGAGCAGTTCTTC.

The V and J genes are TRBV5-1 and TRBJ1-1; D unresolved. CDR1 is SGHRS, CDR2 YFSETQ, per germline. V was shortened by 1 base and J by 6 bases, with 7 bases between the two germline ends. This CDR3 spans 12 amino acids. The chain's CDR3 is CASSLWGPEAFF. The CDR3 nucleotides are TGCGCCAGCAGCTTGTGGGGTCCTGAAGCTTTCTTT.

This clone was detected only a few times. V and J are TRBV19 and TRBJ1-4; D not certain. This CDR3 spans 14 amino acids. Between the trimmed V and J ends, which lost 3 bases and 10 bases, there was a span of 15 bases. CDR1 is LNHDA, CDR2 SQIVND, per germline (reference sequence). The CDR3 loop reads CASSMRAGGGKLFF. The CDR3 DNA is TGTGCCAGTAGTATGAGGGCAGGAGGTGGAAAACTGTTTTTT.

This chain connects TRBV7-2 to TRBJ2-7; D unclear. The V end lost 1 base, the J end lost 0 bases, and 7 bases lay between the germline ends. Germline V gives CDR1 SGHTA, CDR2 FQGNSA. The CDR3 contains 14 residues. The CDR3 protein is CASSLGSSSYEQYF. The CDR3 region has the DNA TGTGCCAGCAGCTTAGGGTCCAGCTCCTACGAGCAGTACTTC.

The genes are TRBV11-2 and TRBJ2-1, with 8 bases identical to TRBD2. The CDR3 length is 15 residues. The V gene's germline CDR1 is SGHAT and CDR2 FQNNGV. V gave up 1 base and J gave up 7 bases; unmatched junction bases: 6. CDR3 nucleotides: TGTGCCAGCAGCTTAGGTTCCGGGGGGGCGAATGAGCAGTTCTTC. Encoded protein: CASSLGSGGANEQFF.

In this sample, this clone turned up once. V gene TRBV6-1 combines with J gene TRBJ2-7, with 9 bases matching TRBD1. Losses at the gene ends were 10 bases for V and 6 bases for J; bases not matched to a gene: 22. Looked up from germline, CDR1 is MNHNS and CDR2 is SASEGT. The CDR3 runs to 17 residues. DNA for the CDR3: TGTGCCACCAGGCACTCCATCGGGACAGGGCTGGTTCGCGAGCAGTACTTC. This sequence encodes CATRHSIGTGLVREQYF.

A few counts support this clone. This rearrangement joins TRBV2 to TRBJ1-3; D is ambiguous. Looked up from germline, CDR1 is SNHLY and CDR2 is FYNNEI. The CDR3 sequence is 15 residues long. V was pared by 8 bases and J by 1 base, with 15 bases between. The CDR3 DNA sequence: TGTGCCAGCCTATATAGGGAGTCGTCTGGAAACACCATATATTTT. Translating it yields CASLYRESSGNTIYF.

At least ten counts were recorded for this clone. V usage is TRBV3-1 and J usage is TRBJ1-3, with D possibly TRBD1 on 6 matching bases. V dropped 4 bases and J dropped 3 bases, with 16 bases sitting between them. Germline values: CDR1 LGHDT, CDR2 YNNKEL (reference sequence). The CDR3 spans 16 residues. This CDR3 reads CASSPQGGGSGNTIYF. CDR3 DNA sequence: TGTGCCAGCAGCCCCCAGGGTGGGGGCAGTGGAAACACCATATATTTT.

The chain is built from TRBV2 and TRBJ2-1; TRBD2 aligns across 11 bases. With V trimmed by 6 bases and J by 3 bases, 4 bases remained unmatched. Germline CDR1 SNHLY, CDR2 FYNNEI. The CDR3 has 15 amino acids. CDR3 protein: CASRILAGVYNEQFF. The CDR3 region has the DNA TGTGCCAGCAGGATACTAGCGGGAGTCTACAATGAGCAGTTCTTC.

The chain recombines TRBV10-2 with TRBJ2-1; 10 bases fit TRBD2. V lost 0 bases to trimming and J lost 8 bases; unmatched junction nucleotides: 4. Germline CDR1 WSHSY, CDR2 SAAADI. The CDR3 loop spans 15 amino acids. The CDR3 nucleotides read TGCGCCAGCAGTGAGTCCAGCGGGAGGGCCTATGAGCAGTTCTTC. Translating it yields CASSESSGRAYEQFF.